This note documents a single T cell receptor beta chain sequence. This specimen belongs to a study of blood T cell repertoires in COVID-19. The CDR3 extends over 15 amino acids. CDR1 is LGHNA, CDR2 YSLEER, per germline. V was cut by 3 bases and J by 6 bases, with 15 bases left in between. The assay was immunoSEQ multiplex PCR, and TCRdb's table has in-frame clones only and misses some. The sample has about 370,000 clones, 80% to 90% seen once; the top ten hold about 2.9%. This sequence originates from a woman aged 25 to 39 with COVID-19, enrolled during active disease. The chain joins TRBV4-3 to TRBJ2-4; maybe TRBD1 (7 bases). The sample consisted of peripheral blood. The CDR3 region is CASSQLPGGRNIQYF. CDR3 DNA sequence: TGCGCCAGCAGCCAGCTCCCAGGGGGGAGAAACATTCAGTACTTC.